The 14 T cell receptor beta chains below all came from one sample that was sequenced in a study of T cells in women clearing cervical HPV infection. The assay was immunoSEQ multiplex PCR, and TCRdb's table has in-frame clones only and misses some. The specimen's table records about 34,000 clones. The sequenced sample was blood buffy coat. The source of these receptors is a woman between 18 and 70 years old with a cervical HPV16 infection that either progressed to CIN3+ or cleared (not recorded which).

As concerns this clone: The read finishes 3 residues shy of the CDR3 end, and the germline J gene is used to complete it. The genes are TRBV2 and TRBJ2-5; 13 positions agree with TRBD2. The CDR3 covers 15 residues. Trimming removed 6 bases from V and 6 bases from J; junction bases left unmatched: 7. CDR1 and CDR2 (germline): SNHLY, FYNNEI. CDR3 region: CASRDGLAGVKTQYF. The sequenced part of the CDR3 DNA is TGTGCCAGCAGAGACGGACTAGCGGGAGTAAAGACC.

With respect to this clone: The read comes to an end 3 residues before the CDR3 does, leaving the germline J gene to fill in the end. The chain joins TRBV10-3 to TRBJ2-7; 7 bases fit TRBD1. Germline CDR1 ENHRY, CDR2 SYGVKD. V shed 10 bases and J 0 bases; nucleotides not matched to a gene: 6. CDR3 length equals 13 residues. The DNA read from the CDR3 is TGTGCCACCGAGGGGGCAATCTCCTACGAG. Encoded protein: CATEGAISYE. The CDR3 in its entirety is CATEGAISYEQYF.

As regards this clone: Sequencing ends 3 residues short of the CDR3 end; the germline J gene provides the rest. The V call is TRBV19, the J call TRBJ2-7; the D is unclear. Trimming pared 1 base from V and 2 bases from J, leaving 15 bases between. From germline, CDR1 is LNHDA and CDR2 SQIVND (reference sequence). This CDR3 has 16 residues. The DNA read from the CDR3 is TGTGCCAGTAGTATAGGACTCACCCCGGGTGCCTACGAG. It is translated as CASSIGLTPGAYE. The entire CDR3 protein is CASSIGLTPGAYEQYF.

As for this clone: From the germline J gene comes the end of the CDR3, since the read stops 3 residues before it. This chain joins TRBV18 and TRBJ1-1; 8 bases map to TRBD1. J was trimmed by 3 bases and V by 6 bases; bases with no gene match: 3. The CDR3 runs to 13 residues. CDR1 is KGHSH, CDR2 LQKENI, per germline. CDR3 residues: CASSMDRDTEAFF. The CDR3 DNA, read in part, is TGTGCCAGCTCCATGGACAGGGACACTGAA.

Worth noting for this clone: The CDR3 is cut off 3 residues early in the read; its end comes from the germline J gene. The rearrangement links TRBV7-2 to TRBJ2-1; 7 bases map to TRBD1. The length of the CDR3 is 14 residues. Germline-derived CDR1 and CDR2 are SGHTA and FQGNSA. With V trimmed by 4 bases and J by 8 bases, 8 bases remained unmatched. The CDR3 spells CASSSYRGSDEQFF. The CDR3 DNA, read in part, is TGTGCCAGCAGCTCCTACAGGGGAAGTGATGAG.

The CDR3 region is CASSFGFTDTQYF. The sequenced CDR3 bases are TGTGCCAGCAGCTTCGGGTTCACGGATACG. This chain links TRBV11-3 with TRBJ2-3; D not resolved. The observed sequence ends 3 residues before the CDR3 terminus, with the missing tail filled in from the germline J gene. The CDR3 contains 13 residues. Looked up from germline, CDR1 is SGHNT and CDR2 is YENEEA. V lost 3 bases to trimming and J lost 6 bases, with 10 bases between them.

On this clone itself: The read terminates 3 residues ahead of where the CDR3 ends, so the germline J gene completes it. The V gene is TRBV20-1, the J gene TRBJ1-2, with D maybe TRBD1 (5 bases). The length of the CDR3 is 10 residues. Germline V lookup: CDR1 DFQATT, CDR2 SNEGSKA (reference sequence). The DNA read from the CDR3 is TGCAGTGCTGCCGGGACTAGA. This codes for CSAAGTR. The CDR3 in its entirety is CSAAGTRYTF.

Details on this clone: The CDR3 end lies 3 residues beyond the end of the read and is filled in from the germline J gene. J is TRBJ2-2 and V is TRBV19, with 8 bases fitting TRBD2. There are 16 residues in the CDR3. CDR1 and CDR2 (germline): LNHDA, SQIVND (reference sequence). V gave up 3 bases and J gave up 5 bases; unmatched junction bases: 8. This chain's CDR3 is CASSIISGRRTGELFF. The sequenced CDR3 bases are TGTGCCAGTAGTATTATAAGCGGGAGAAGAACCGGGGAG.

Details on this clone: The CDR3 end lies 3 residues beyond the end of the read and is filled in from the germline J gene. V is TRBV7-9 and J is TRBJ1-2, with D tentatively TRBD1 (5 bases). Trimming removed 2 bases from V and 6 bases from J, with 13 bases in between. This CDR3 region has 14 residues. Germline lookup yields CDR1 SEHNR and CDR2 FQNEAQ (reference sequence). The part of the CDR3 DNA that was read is TGTGCCAGCAGCTTACCTGACAGAAAAAATGGC. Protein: CASSLPDRKNG. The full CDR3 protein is CASSLPDRKNGYTF.

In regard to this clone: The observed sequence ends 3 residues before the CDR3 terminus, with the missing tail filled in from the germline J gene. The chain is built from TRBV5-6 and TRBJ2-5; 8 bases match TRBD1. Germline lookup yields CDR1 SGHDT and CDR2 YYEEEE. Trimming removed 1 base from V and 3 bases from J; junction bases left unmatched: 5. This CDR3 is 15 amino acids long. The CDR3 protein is CASSLPGGGEETQYF. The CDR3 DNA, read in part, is TGTGCCAGCAGCTTGCCAGGGGGCGGTGAAGAGACC. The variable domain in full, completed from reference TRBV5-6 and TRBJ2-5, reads DAGVTQSPTHLIKTRGQQVTLRCSPKSGHDTVSWYQQALGQGPQFIFQYYEEEERQRGNFPDRFSGHQFPNYSSELNVNALLLGDSALYLCASSLPGGGEETQYFGPGTRLLVL.

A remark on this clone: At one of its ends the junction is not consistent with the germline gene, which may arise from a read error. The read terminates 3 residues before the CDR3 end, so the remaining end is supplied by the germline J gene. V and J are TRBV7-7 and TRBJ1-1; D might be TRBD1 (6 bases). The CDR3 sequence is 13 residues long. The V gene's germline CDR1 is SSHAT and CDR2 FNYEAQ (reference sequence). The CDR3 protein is CAISQDRNTEAFF. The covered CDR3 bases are TGTGCCATCAGCCAGGACAGGAACACTGAA.

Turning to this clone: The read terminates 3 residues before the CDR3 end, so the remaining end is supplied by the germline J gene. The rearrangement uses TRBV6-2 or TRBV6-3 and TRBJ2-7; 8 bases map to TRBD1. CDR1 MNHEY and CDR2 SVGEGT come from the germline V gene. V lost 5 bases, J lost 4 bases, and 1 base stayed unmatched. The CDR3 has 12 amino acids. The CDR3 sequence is CASSDRGYEQYF. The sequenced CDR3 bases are TGTGCCAGCAGTGACAGGGGTTACGAG.

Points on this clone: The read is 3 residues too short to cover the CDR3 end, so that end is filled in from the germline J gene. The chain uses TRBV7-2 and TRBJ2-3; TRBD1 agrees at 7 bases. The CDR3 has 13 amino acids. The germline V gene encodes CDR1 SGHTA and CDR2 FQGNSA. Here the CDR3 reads CASSFDREETQYF. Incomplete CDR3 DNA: TGTGCCAGCAGCTTCGACAGGGAAGAGACG.

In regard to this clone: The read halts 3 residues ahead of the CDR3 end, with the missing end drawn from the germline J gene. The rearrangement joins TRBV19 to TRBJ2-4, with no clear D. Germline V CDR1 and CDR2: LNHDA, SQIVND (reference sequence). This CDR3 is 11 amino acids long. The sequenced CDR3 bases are TGTGCCAGTAGTATTGCCTATGGT. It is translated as CASSIAYG. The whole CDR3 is CASSIAYGQYF. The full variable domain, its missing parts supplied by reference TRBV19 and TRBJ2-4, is DGGITQSPKYLFRKEGQNVTLSCEQNLNHDAMYWYRQDPGQGLRLIYYSQIVNDFQKGDIAEGYSVSREKKESFPLTVTSAQKNPTAFYLCASSIAYGQYFGAGTRLSVL.